This T cell receptor beta chain was captured by sequencing in a study of memory B cells and T cells in multiple sclerosis. Study observations and caveats: Normalization was needed because clone-set size differences affected shared clonotype counts.

CFSE-dim autoproliferating and CFSE-high non-proliferating T cells from unstimulated culture were sequenced separately. Pooled replicate wells came from 50 million to 60 million CFSE-labeled PBMCs cultured roughly seven days without stimulus. Without exogenous stimuli, approximately 0.5 uM CFSE-labeled PBMCs were cultured serum-free. Method: immunoSEQ multiplex PCR; TCRdb's copy keeps in-frame clones and lacks some. The table records about 32,000 clones, roughly 82% of them present only once. V shed 5 bases and J shed 4 bases, with 15 bases lying between them. There are 15 residues in the CDR3. Germline values: CDR1 MNHNY, CDR2 SVGAGI (reference sequence). This clone has only a few counts. Its antigen is as yet unknown.

The rearrangement joins TRBV6-6 to TRBJ2-1, with D possibly being TRBD2 (5 bases). The sequencing input was PBMCs from blood kept in culture. This sequence was found in a human donor with multiple sclerosis. The CDR3 DNA sequence: TGTGCCAGCAGTGGCAAGGGAGTAGAGTACAATGAGCAGTTCTTC. Its translation: CASSGKGVEYNEQFF.